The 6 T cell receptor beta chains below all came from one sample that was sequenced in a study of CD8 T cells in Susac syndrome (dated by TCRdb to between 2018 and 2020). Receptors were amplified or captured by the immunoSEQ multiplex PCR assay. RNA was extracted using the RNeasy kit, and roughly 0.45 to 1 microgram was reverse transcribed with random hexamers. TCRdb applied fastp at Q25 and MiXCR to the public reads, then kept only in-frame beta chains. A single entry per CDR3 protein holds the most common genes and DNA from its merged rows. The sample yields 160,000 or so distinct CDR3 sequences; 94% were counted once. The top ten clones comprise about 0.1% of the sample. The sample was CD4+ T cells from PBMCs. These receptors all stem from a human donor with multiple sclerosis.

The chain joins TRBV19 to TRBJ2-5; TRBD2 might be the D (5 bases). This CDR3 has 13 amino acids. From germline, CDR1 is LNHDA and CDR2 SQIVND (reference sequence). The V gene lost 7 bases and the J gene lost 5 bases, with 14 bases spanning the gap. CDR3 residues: CASIGAAWETQYF. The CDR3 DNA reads TGTGCCAGTATAGGAGCGGCATGGGAGACCCAGTACTTC.

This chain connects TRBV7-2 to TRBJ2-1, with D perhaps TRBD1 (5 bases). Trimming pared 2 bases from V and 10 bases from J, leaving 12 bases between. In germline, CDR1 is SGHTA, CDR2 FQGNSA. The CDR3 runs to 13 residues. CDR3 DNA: TGTGCCAGCAGCTTATCAAGAAAGGGGGAGCAGTTCTTC. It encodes CASSLSRKGEQFF. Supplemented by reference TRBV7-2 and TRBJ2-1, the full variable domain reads GAGVSQSPSNKVTEKGKDVELRCDPISGHTALYWYRQSLGQGLEFLIYFQGNSAPDKSGLPSDRFSAERTGGSVSTLTIQRTQQEDSAVYLCASSLSRKGEQFFGPGTRLTVL.

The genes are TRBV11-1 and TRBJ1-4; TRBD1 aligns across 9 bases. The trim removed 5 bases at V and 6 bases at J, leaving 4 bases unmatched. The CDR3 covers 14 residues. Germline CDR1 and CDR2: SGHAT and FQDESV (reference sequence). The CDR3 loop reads CASSRTGEDEKLFF. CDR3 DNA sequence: TGTGCCAGCAGCAGGACAGGGGAAGATGAAAAACTGTTTTTT.

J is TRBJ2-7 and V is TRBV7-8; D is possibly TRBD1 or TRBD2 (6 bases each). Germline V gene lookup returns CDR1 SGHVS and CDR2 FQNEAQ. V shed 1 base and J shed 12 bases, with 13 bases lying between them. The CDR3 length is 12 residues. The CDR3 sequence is CASSLDGGARYF. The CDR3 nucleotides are TGTGCCAGCAGCTTAGACGGGGGCGCCCGGTACTTC.

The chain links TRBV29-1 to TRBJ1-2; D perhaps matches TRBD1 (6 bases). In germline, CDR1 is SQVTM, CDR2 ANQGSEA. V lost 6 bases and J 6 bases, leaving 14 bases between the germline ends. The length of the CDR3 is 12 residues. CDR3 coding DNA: TGCAGCGTGGCGAAGGGGGTGGATGGCTACACCTTC. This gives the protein CSVAKGVDGYTF. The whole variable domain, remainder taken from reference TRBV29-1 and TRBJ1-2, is SAVISQKPSRDICQRGTSLTIQCQVDSQVTMMFWYRQQPGQSLTLIATANQGSEATYESGFVIDKFPISRPNLTFSTLTVSNMSPEDSSIYLCSVAKGVDGYTFGSGTRLTVV.

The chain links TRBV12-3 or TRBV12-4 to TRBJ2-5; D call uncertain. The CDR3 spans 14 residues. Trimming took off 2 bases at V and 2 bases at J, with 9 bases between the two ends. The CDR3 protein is CASSLRLQQETQYF. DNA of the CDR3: TGTGCCAGCAGTTTAAGGCTGCAACAAGAGACCCAGTACTTC.